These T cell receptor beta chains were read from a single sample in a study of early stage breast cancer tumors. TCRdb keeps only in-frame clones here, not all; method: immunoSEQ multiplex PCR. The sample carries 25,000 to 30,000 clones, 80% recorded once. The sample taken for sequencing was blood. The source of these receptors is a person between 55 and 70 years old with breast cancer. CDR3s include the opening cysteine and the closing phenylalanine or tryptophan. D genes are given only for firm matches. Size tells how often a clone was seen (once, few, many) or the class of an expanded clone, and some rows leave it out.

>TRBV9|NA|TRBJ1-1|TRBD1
TGTGCCAGTCGACAGGGTTTGAACACTGAAGCTTTCTTT
CASRQGLNTEAFF
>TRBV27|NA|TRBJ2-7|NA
TGTGCCAGCAGTTTTGACGGGAACGAGCAGTACTTC
CASSFDGNEQYF
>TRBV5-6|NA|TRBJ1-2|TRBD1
TGTGCCAGCAGCTTGGGGGACAGGGGAAACTTC
CASSLGDRGNF
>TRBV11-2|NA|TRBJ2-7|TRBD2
TGTGCCAGCAGCTTATCGGGAGCGGGAGGTGACGAGCAGTACTTC
CASSLSGAGGDEQYF
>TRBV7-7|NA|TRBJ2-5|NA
TGTGCTAGCAGCCCCTCCGGGGGACAAGAGACCCAGTACTTC
CASSPSGGQETQYF
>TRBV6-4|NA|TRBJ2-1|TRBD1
TGTGCCAGCAGTGCCGGGACAGGGCTTTATAATGAGCAGTTCTTC
CASSAGTGLYNEQFF
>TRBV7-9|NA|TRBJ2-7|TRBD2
TGTGCCAGCAGCCCAGCGGGGGTATCCGAGCAGTACTTC
CASSPAGVSEQYF
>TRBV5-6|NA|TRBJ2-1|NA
TGTGCCAGCAGCAAACTTTGGGACTTGACCTACAATGAGCAGTTCTTC
CASSKLWDLTYNEQFF
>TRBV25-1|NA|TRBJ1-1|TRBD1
TGTGCCAGCAGTGGAAACAGGGGAGGGAACACTGAAGCTTTCTTT
CASSGNRGGNTEAFF
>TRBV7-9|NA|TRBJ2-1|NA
TGTGCCAGCAGCACTCTGCGCAGGGGGGACAATGAGCAGTTCTTC
CASSTLRRGDNEQFF
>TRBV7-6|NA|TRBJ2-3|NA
TGTGCCAGCAGCCCGGGGAGAGATACGCAGTATTTT
CASSPGRDTQYF
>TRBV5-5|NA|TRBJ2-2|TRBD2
TGTGCCAGCAGCTCCATGACTAGCGGGAGATTAGACGGGGAGCTGTTTTTT
CASSSMTSGRLDGELFF
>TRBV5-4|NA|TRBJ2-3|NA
TGTGCCAGCAGCTTGGAGGCCGGTGAGGGCACAGATACGCAGTATTTT
CASSLEAGEGTDTQYF
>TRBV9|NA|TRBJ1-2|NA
TGTGCCAGCAGCGTATCTGGGGGCCTAGGAACTGACTATGGCTACACCTTC
CASSVSGGLGTDYGYTF
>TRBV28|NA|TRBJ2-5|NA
TGTGCCAGCAGCGATAAGGAGGGAACTATACAAGAGACCCAGTACTTC
CASSDKEGTIQETQYF
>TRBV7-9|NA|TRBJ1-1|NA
TGTGCCAGCAGCCACTATCCCCCCACTGAAGCTTTCTTT
CASSHYPPTEAFF
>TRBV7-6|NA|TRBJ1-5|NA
TGTGCCAGCAGCTTAGGGAGCCAGGGATTGCAGCCCCAGCATTTT
CASSLGSQGLQPQHF
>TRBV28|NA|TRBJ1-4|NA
TGTGCCACAAAGACCCTAAAGGAGGAAAAACTGTTTTTT
CATKTLKEEKLFF
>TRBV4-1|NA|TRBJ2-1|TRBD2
TGCGCCAGCAGCCAAGAAACCGGGACTAGCGGGAGCATTGAGCAGTTCTTC
CASSQETGTSGSIEQFF
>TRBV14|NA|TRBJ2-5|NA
TGTGCCAGCAGCCAAGGGTCCGGAGGGACCCAGTACTTC
CASSQGSGGTQYF
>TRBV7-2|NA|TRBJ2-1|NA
TGTGCCAGCACCTCGGGGGGGACAGCGTCCTACAATGAGCAGTTCTTC
CASTSGGTASYNEQFF
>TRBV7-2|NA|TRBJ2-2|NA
TGTGCCAGCAGCTTAGAAAAGGGGAGGTATACCGGGGAGCTGTTTTTT
CASSLEKGRYTGELFF
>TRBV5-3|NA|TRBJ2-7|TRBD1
TGTGCCAGAAGCTGCCACAGGGGGTGTAGCTCCTACGAGCAGTACTTC
CARSCHRGCSSYEQYF
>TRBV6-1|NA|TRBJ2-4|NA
TGTGCCAGCAGTGTACCAGGGGGGAGGTTAGCCAAAAACATTCAGTACTTC
CASSVPGGRLAKNIQYF
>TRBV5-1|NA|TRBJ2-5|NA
TGCGCCAGCAGAGAGTCGCCAAGTGCGGAGACCCAGTACTTC
CASRESPSAETQYF
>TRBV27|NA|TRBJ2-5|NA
TGTGCCACCCCCCACGAGGAGACCCAGTACTTC
CATPHEETQYF
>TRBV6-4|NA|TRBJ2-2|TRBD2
TGTGCCAGCAGTGAGAGTGGGAGGGCCGCCACCGGGGAGCTGTTTTTT
CASSESGRAATGELFF
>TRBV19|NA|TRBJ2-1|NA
TGTGCCAGTAGTCCCCTCCGCAGCTGGAGCTCCTACAATGAGCAGTTCTTC
CASSPLRSWSSYNEQFF
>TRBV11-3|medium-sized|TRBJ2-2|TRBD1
TGTGCCAGCAGCTTAAGAGGGGGCGAGAAGACCGGGGAGCTGTTTTTT
CASSLRGGEKTGELFF
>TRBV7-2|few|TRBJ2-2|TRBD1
TGTGCCAGCAGCCTTAATGGTGGGACAGGGTCTTCCGGGGAGCTGTTTTTT
CASSLNGGTGSSGELFF
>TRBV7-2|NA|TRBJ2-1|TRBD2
TGTGCCAGCAGCTCCCTCGGGGGGGCGGGGACCTACAATGAGCAGTTCTTC
CASSSLGGAGTYNEQFF
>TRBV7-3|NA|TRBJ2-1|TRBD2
TGTGCCAGCAGCTTCGCGGCTAGCGGGAGTCAAGAGCAGTTCTTC
CASSFAASGSQEQFF
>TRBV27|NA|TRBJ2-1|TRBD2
TGTGCCACAGCAGTTATAACTAGCGGGAAGGGTGAGCAGTTCTTC
CATAVITSGKGEQFF
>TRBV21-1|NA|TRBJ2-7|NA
TGTGCCAGCAGCAACCCCCCCGGTAGCGGGAGATGGTACGAGCAGTACTTC
CASSNPPGSGRWYEQYF
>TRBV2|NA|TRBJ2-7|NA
TGTGCCAGCACGCCGGCCGCAAGACTCGAGCAGTACTTC
CASTPAARLEQYF
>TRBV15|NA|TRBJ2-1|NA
TGTGCCACCAGCAGTTCCTTTGGCGGTGAGGTGTACAATGAGCAGTTCTTC
CATSSSFGGEVYNEQFF
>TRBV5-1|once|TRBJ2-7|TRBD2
TGCGCCAGCAGCCGCACAGGACTAGCGGGAGGCTACGAGCAGTACTTC
CASSRTGLAGGYEQYF
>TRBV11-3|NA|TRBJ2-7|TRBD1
TGTGCCAGCAGCTATCATGAAAACCGACAGGGGTATCAATACGAGCAGTACTTC
CASSYHENRQGYQYEQYF
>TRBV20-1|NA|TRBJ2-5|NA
TGCAGTGCTAGTGGAGAAGAGACCCAGTACTTC
CSASGEETQYF
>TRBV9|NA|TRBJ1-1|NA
TGTGCCAGCAGCGTAGCAGTCATGAACACTGAAGCTTTCTTT
CASSVAVMNTEAFF